This TCR beta chain was obtained from a study of shared clonotypes between healthy human individuals. CDR1 is SEHNR, CDR2 FQNEAQ, per germline (reference sequence). There are 14 residues in the CDR3. TCRdb's table, derived via immunoSEQ multiplex PCR, lists solely in-frame clones and lacks some. The table records over a million clones, 78% of them present only once. In regard to this clone: A junction boundary mismatches the germline segment, possibly from a read error.

CD4+ cell separation produced CD45RA+ naive and CD45RA-negative memory subsets. This receptor was obtained from a man aged 18 to 30 in good health. Some clones in this sample may be carry-over from other donors' samples. Sequencing was done on a sample of memory CD4+ T cells from PBMCs. Subset given: CD45RA-negative fraction. The V and J genes are TRBV7-9 and TRBJ2-1; D possibly corresponds to TRBD2 (5 bases). The CDR3 reads CASSLEGAYSEQFF. In DNA, the CDR3 is TGTGCCAGCAGCTTAGAGGGAGCATACAGTGAGCAGTTCTTC.